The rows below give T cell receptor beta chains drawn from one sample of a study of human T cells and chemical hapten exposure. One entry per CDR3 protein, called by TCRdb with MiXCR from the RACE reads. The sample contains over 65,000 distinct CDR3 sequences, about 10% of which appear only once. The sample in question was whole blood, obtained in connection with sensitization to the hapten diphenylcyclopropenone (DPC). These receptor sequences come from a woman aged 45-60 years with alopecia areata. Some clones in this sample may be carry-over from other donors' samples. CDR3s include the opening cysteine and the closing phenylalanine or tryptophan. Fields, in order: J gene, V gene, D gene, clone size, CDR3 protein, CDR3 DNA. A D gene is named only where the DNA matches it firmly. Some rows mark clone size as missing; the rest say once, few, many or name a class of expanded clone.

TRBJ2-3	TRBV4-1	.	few	CASSQGEVARDTQYF	TGCGCCAGCAGCCAAGGCGAGGTGGCCCGGGATACGCAGTATTTT
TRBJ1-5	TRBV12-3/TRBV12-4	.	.	CASSKLQGVSNQPQHF	TGTGCCAGCAGCAAGCTACAGGGAGTTAGCAATCAGCCCCAGCATTTT
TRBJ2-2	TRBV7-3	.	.	CASSLARSGTGELFF	TGTGCCAGCAGCTTAGCCCGGAGCGGGACCGGGGAGCTGTTTTTT
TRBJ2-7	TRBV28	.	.	CASNRVSSYEQYF	TGTGCCAGCAACAGAGTGAGCTCCTACGAGCAGTACTTC
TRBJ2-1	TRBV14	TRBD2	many	CASSPGTRLYNEQFF	TGTGCCAGCAGTCCCGGGACTAGACTCTACAATGAGCAGTTCTTC
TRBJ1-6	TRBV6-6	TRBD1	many	CASSTSRGGGRSPLHF	TGTGCCAGCAGTACCTCTAGAGGGGGCGGGAGGTCACCCCTCCACTTT
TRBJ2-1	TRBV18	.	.	CASSFSYNEQFF	TGTGCCAGCTCATTCTCCTACAATGAGCAGTTCTTC
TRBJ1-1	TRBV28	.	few	CAGQGRLNTEAFF	TGTGCAGGGCAGGGCAGACTTAACACTGAAGCTTTCTTT
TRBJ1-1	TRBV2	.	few	CASSVRVWNTEAFF	TGTGCCAGCAGTGTGAGGGTGTGGAACACTGAAGCTTTCTTT
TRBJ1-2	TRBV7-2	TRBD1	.	CASSLVQQGALGYTF	TGTGCCAGCAGCTTAGTCCAACAGGGGGCCTTAGGCTACACCTTC
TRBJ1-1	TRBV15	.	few	CATSRVGKNTEAFF	TGTGCCACCAGCAGAGTAGGTAAGAACACTGAAGCTTTCTTT
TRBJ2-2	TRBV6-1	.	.	CASRLGSGELFF	TGTGCCAGCAGGTTGGGCTCCGGGGAGCTGTTTTTT
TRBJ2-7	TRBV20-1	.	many	CSARDLQGTYEQYF	TGCAGTGCTAGAGACCTCCAGGGAACCTACGAGCAGTACTTC
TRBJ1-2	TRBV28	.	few	CASQNSGNPHGYTF	TGTGCCAGTCAAAACTCGGGGAACCCTCATGGCTACACCTTC
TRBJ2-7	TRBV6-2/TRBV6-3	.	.	CASYTTGFAGYEQYF	TGTGCCAGCTACACAACAGGGTTCGCGGGCTACGAGCAGTACTTC
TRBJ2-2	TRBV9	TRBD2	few	CASSHTSGGSTGELFF	TGTGCCAGCAGTCATACTAGCGGGGGCAGTACCGGGGAGCTGTTTTTT
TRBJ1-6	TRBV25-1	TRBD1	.	CASSDPDRSSPYNSPLHF	TGTGCCAGCAGTGACCCGGACAGGAGCTCTCCGTATAATTCACCCCTCCACTTT
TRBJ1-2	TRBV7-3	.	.	CASSLDRDGVYGYTF	TGTGCCAGCAGCTTAGACCGGGACGGTGTCTATGGCTACACCTTC
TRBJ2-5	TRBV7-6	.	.	CASSRPDGRNAETQYF	TGTGCCAGCAGCCGGCCGGACGGAAGGAACGCGGAGACCCAGTACTTC
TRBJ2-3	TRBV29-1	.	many	CSVPDRTRKRTDTQYF	TGCAGCGTACCAGACAGGACACGTAAGCGCACAGATACGCAGTATTTT
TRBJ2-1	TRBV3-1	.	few	CASSQGHIRDRPYEQFF	TGTGCCAGCAGCCAAGGGCATATCCGGGATCGCCCCTATGAGCAGTTCTTC
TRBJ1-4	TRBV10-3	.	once	CAISKELEKLFF	TGTGCCATCAGTAAGGAACTGGAAAAACTGTTTTTT
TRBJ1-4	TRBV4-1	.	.	CASSQGGLVNEKLFF	TGCGCCAGCAGCCAAGGGGGCCTGGTTAATGAAAAACTGTTTTTT
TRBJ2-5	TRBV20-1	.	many	CSALGGSQETQYF	TGCAGTGCCCTAGGGGGATCCCAAGAGACCCAGTACTTC
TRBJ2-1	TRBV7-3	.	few	CASSLISRSNEQFF	TGTGCCAGCAGCTTAATATCACGGAGCAATGAGCAGTTCTTC
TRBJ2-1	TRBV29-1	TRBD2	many	CSVLAGASHEQFF	TGCAGCGTCTTAGCGGGAGCCAGCCATGAGCAGTTCTTC
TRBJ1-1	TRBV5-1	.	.	CASSLVSRKNTEAFF	TGCGCCAGCAGCTTGGTGTCAAGGAAGAACACTGAAGCTTTCTTT
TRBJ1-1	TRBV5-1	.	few	CASREGSLNTEAFF	TGCGCCAGCAGAGAGGGAAGCCTGAACACTGAAGCTTTCTTT
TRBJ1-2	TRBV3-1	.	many	CASSPQGNFNYGYTF	TGTGCCAGCAGCCCGCAGGGAAACTTCAACTATGGCTACACCTTC
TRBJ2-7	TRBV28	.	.	CASRDRDPPYVQQYF	TGTGCCAGCAGGGACCGGGACCCACCTTACGTCCAGCAGTACTTC
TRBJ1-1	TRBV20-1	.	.	CSARTGALNTEAFF	TGCAGTGCTAGAACCGGGGCTTTGAACACTGAAGCTTTCTTT
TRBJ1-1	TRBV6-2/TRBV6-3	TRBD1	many	CASSRDRGRNLNTEAFF	TGTGCCAGCAGTCGGGACAGGGGGCGAAATCTGAACACTGAAGCTTTCTTT
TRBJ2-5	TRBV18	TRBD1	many	CASSPQRTGSQQETQYF	TGTGCCAGCTCACCTCAACGGACAGGGAGCCAGCAAGAGACCCAGTACTTC
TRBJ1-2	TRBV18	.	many	CASSPPLAF	TGTGCCAGCTCACCTCCGTTGGCCTTC
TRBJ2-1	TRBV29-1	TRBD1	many	CSAGGQDNEQFF	TGCAGCGCCGGAGGACAGGACAATGAGCAGTTCTTC
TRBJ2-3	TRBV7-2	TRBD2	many	CASSLGGLAGGPYEDTQYF	TGTGCCAGCAGCTTAGGAGGACTAGCGGGGGGGCCTTATGAAGATACGCAGTATTTT
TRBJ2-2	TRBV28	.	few	CASIGLPRAGELFF	TGTGCCAGCATAGGACTACCTAGGGCCGGGGAGCTGTTTTTT
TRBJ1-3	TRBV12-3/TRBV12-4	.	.	CASSLQGNTIYF	TGTGCCAGCAGTTTACAAGGAAACACCATATATTTT
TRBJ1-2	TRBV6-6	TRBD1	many	CASSASGQGRSGYTF	TGTGCCAGCAGCGCGAGTGGACAGGGGAGGAGTGGCTACACCTTC
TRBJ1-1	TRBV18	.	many	CASSPDGNTEAFF	TGTGCCAGCTCACCGGACGGGAACACTGAAGCTTTCTTT
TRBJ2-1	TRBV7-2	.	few	CASKSAYNEQFF	TGTGCCAGCAAAAGCGCCTACAATGAGCAGTTCTTC
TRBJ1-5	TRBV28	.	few	CASTPGGASNQPQHF	TGTGCCAGCACTCCGGGGGGGGCGAGCAATCAGCCCCAGCATTTT
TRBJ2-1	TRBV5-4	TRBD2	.	CASSLALAGYNEQFF	TGTGCCAGCAGCTTGGCGCTAGCGGGATACAATGAGCAGTTCTTC
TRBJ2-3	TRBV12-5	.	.	CASGLGQTQTSTDTQYF	TGTGCTAGTGGTTTGGGACAGACTCAAACCTCCACAGATACGCAGTATTTT
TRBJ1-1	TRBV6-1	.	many	CASSREVGLNTEAFF	TGTGCCAGCAGTCGTGAGGTGGGCCTGAACACTGAAGCTTTCTTT
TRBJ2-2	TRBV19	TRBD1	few	CASSIVRQGAAGELFF	TGTGCCAGTAGTATAGTACGACAGGGGGCGGCCGGGGAGCTGTTTTTT